This T cell receptor beta chain came from a study of T cell responses to AZD1222 COVID-19 vaccine. Some clones are missing from TCRdb's copy, which holds only in-frame ones; the method was immunoSEQ multiplex PCR. The sample yields about 130,000 clones, 91% seen once. Concerning this clone itself: Antigen specificity is unknown.

Study observations and caveats: Unmutated variant regions are reportedly targeted by nearly half of spike-specific TCRs.

Germline CDR1 reads LGHNA; CDR2 reads YNFKEQ. The CDR3 loop spans 13 amino acids. Trimming removed 0 bases from V and 6 bases from J, with 8 bases in between. V gene TRBV4-2 combines with J gene TRBJ1-1, with D maybe TRBD1 (5 bases). The receptor's source is an adult in good health. The starting material was peripheral blood, obtained on day 0 of AZD1222 vaccination. CDR3 in amino acids: CASSQEDRAEAFF. Here the CDR3 DNA reads TGTGCCAGCAGCCAAGAAGACAGAGCTGAAGCTTTCTTT.